These 8 T cell receptor beta chains were sequenced from one sample in a study of blood T cell repertoires in COVID-19. Measured with immunoSEQ multiplex PCR; TCRdb has only the in-frame clones, and not every one. The sample contains some 350,000 clones, around nine tenths of which appear only once. Input material: peripheral blood. The receptors stem from a woman in her 70s with COVID-19, enrolled during active disease.

This clone has only one observation. The rearrangement uses TRBV9 and TRBJ1-1, with 8 bases fitting TRBD1. This CDR3 spans 14 amino acids. V shed 4 bases and J 3 bases; nucleotides not matched to a gene: 5. From germline, CDR1 is SGDLS and CDR2 YYNGEE. CDR3 in DNA: TGTGCCAGCAGCCCAGGGGGCTGGGACACTGAAGCTTTCTTT. This encodes CASSPGGWDTEAFF.

The chain employs TRBV29-1 and TRBJ1-2; the D is unclear. Germline V CDR1 and CDR2: SQVTM, ANQGSEA. Between the trimmed V and J ends, which lost 3 bases and 1 base, there was a span of 9 bases. CDR3 size: 13 residues. The CDR3 region is CSVEADYNYGYTF. The CDR3 DNA sequence: TGCAGCGTTGAGGCAGATTATAACTATGGCTACACCTTC.

This chain joins TRBV9 and TRBJ2-2; weak D call: TRBD2 (5 bases). Germline CDR1 and CDR2: SGDLS and YYNGEE. Trimming removed 0 bases from V and 7 bases from J, with 13 bases in between. The CDR3 length is 15 residues. The CDR3 loop reads CASSVGGRVNGELFF. CDR3 in DNA: TGTGCCAGCAGCGTAGGAGGGCGAGTTAACGGGGAGCTGTTTTTT.

The V call is TRBV7-9, the J call TRBJ1-4; no firm D call. Deletions cut 4 bases from V and 3 bases from J, with 6 bases between. Germline V gives CDR1 SEHNR, CDR2 FQNEAQ (reference sequence). The length of the CDR3 is 13 residues. This chain's CDR3 is CASSSQSNEKLFF. The CDR3 bases are TGTGCCAGCAGCTCACAGTCTAATGAAAAACTGTTTTTT.

This sequence joins TRBV11-2 and TRBJ2-7; 10 bases agree with TRBD1. CDR1 and CDR2 (germline): SGHAT, FQNNGV. CDR3 length: 15 amino acids. J gave up 4 bases and V 5 bases, and 8 bases lay outside the gene matches. The CDR3 DNA sequence: TGTGCCAGCAGCCCCCCCGACAGGGGGCGATACGAGCAGTACTTC. Translation gives CASSPPDRGRYEQYF.

The chain employs TRBV20-1 and TRBJ2-3, with 10 bases matching TRBD2. The CDR3 has 16 residues. Per the germline V gene, CDR1 is DFQATT and CDR2 is SNEGSKA (reference sequence). V gave up 3 bases and J gave up 2 bases; unmatched junction bases: 8. CDR3: CSASLTSGAFTDTQYF. The CDR3, as DNA: TGCAGTGCTAGTCTAACTAGCGGGGCCTTCACAGATACGCAGTATTTT.

V is TRBV6-1 and J is TRBJ2-6; D perhaps matches TRBD1 (5 bases). The V and J ends lost 4 bases and 0 bases respectively, with 13 bases between them. CDR1 is MNHNS and CDR2 is SASEGT in the germline V gene. The CDR3 has 17 residues. The CDR3 DNA is TGTGCCAGCAGTGGACAGATCATTAGCTCTGGGGCCAACGTCCTGACTTTC. The encoded protein is CASSGQIISSGANVLTF.

The J gene is TRBJ2-5, the V gene TRBV7-8, with 7 bases lining up with TRBD2. After removal of 4 bases from V and 1 base from J, the junction contained 6 bases not matched to a gene. Germline V gene sequence: CDR1 SGHVS, CDR2 FQNEAQ. CDR3 size: 15 residues. CDR3 region: CASSYSGAPQETQYF. DNA for the CDR3: TGTGCCAGCAGCTACAGCGGGGCCCCCCAAGAGACCCAGTACTTC.